One and the same sample provided the 12 T cell receptor beta chains below, sequenced in a study of shared clonotypes between healthy human individuals. CD8 cells regarded as naive lacked CD45RO, were positively chosen for CCR7, and omitted terminally differentiated effector memory CD45RA+ cells. This table comes from immunoSEQ multiplex PCR, and its TCRdb copy is limited to in-frame clones, with some not included. The sample lists over 750,000 clones, approximately 96% occurring once. Sequenced material: naive CD8+ T cells sorted from blood. These receptors originate from a man aged 30 to 39 in good health.

This chain uses TRBV10-3 with TRBJ2-2; 7 positions agree with TRBD2. The CDR3 sequence is 17 residues long. The V and J ends lost 11 bases and 4 bases, in that order; junction bases with no gene match: 19. The V gene's germline CDR1 is ENHRY and CDR2 SYGVKD. Here the CDR3 reads CAVRLAGEGSGTGELFF. In DNA, the CDR3 is TGTGCCGTCCGACTGGCGGGAGAGGGGTCTGGCACCGGGGAGCTGTTTTTT.

CDR3 DNA: TGTGCCAGCAGCTCGGTGAAGGAGGGGTCTGTGGAGCAGTACTTC. Protein: CASSSVKEGSVEQYF. The chain links TRBV11-2 to TRBJ2-7, with a weak D call TRBD2 (6 bases). The CDR3 covers 15 residues. Germline V gives CDR1 SGHAT, CDR2 FQNNGV. Trimming pared 4 bases from V and 7 bases from J, leaving 20 bases between.

This clone was detected once. The chain employs TRBV11-2 and TRBJ2-3; 14 nucleotides match TRBD2. The J segment lost 9 bases and the V segment lost 8 bases, leaving 13 bases of the junction unmatched. CDR1 SGHAT and CDR2 FQNNGV come from the germline V gene. The CDR3 is made up of 16 amino acids. The CDR3 region is CASGSLEGLAGDTQYF. As DNA, the CDR3 is TGTGCCAGCGGCTCCCTAGAGGGACTAGCGGGAGACACGCAGTATTTT.

J is TRBJ1-5 and V is TRBV6-5, with 10 bases lining up with TRBD1. The CDR3 sequence is 15 residues long. Unmatched junction bases numbered 6, after V lost 5 bases and J lost 5 bases. CDR1 is MNHEY and CDR2 is SVGAGI in the germline V gene. The CDR3 sequence: CASSTGTGVHQPQHF. CDR3 DNA: TGTGCCAGCAGTACCGGGACAGGGGTTCATCAGCCCCAGCATTTT.

This clone showed up just once. This chain joins TRBV2 and TRBJ2-1; D is unresolved. The germline CDR1 and CDR2 sequences are SNHLY and FYNNEI. Trimming cost V 4 bases and J 9 bases, with 10 bases left between them. CDR3 size: 12 residues. CDR3: CASSAPVSEQFF. The DNA of the CDR3 is TGTGCCAGCAGTGCACCAGTCTCTGAGCAGTTCTTC.

The J gene is TRBJ2-1, the V gene TRBV29-1; D is possibly TRBD1 or TRBD2 (5 bases each). CDR1 and CDR2 (germline): SQVTM, ANQGSEA. The CDR3 extends over 15 amino acids. V lost 2 bases to trimming and J lost 0 bases, with 11 bases between them. The CDR3 protein is CSVERGDSSYNEQFF. CDR3 nucleotide sequence: TGCAGCGTTGAAAGGGGAGATAGCTCCTACAATGAGCAGTTCTTC.

The rearrangement joins TRBV5-4 to TRBJ1-1; D is unclear. Germline V gives CDR1 SGHNT, CDR2 YYREEE (reference sequence). V lost 3 bases and J 11 bases, leaving 14 bases between the germline ends. The CDR3 has 12 residues. Written as DNA, the CDR3 is TGTGCCAGCAGCTGGGGAGGTGGACTGGCTTTCTTT. Its protein is CASSWGGGLAFF.

This clone was picked up one time. The chain links TRBV9 to TRBJ2-1, with TRBD1 matching 7 bases. CDR3 length equals 14 residues. The V and J ends lost 2 bases and 5 bases, in that order; junction bases with no gene match: 4. Germline V gives CDR1 SGDLS, CDR2 YYNGEE. For the CDR3, the DNA is TGTGCCAGCAGCGTCCGACAGGGACACAATGAGCAGTTCTTC. Translating it yields CASSVRQGHNEQFF.

As for this clone: Other DNA sequences from this sample encode an identical CDR3 as well. J is TRBJ2-2 and V is TRBV6-5, with D unresolved. V was clipped by 2 bases and J by 0 bases, with 4 bases between them. The CDR3 length is 14 residues. The germline V gene encodes CDR1 MNHEY and CDR2 SVGAGI. This CDR3 reads CASSYGPNTGELFF. The CDR3 coding sequence is TGTGCCAGCAGTTACGGTCCGAACACCGGGGAGCTGTTTTTT.

This rearrangement joins TRBV7-2 to TRBJ2-1; 7 bases are a match to TRBD2. With 3 bases clipped from V and 7 bases from J, the junction kept 6 bases outside the gene matches. Germline loops: CDR1 SGHTA, CDR2 FQGNSA. The CDR3 totals 14 residues. Written as DNA, the CDR3 is TGTGCCAGCAGCTTCGCGGGAGTGGGTAATGAGCAGTTCTTC. Amino acids: CASSFAGVGNEQFF.

This rearrangement joins TRBV7-9 to TRBJ2-2; TRBD1 matches at 9 bases. CDR3 length: 15 amino acids. The germline CDR1 and CDR2 sequences are SEHNR and FQNEAQ (reference sequence). With V trimmed by 6 bases and J by 7 bases, 9 bases remained unmatched. DNA of the CDR3: TGTGCCAGCAGTCCATCCGGGACAGGGATCGGGGAGCTGTTTTTT. This translates into CASSPSGTGIGELFF.

The rearrangement joins TRBV6-6 to TRBJ1-1; no clear D gene. CDR3 length: 12 residues. The germline V and J ends were trimmed by 6 bases and 1 base, with 6 bases remaining between them. CDR1 is MNHNY and CDR2 is SVGAGI in the germline V gene (reference sequence). CDR3 region: CASSHGNTEAFF. The CDR3 DNA sequence: TGTGCCAGCAGCCACGGGAACACTGAAGCTTTCTTT.